This T cell receptor (beta chain) appears in the sequencing data of a study of blood T cell repertoires in COVID-19. Study details: Donors in the United States, Italy and Spain gave samples during acute or convalescent COVID-19.

Residents of approximately 25 US areas, aged roughly 18 to 89 years, made up the participants. Donors in Cohort 3 counted as recovered after two negative PCRs, clearance, or symptom resolution. Source study methods: Cell counts per sample came from amplifying reference gene primers. Only in-frame clones appear in the TCRdb table, and some are missing; sequencing was by immunoSEQ multiplex PCR. V and J calls and clone size are given by that table; D and trimming were obtained from the DNA. The table has about 460,000 clones, approximately 91% seen once; the top ten hold 8% to 9.5%. Germline lookup yields CDR1 WSHSY and CDR2 SAAADI. V shed 6 bases, J shed 6 bases, and the junction held 14 bases outside the gene matches. The CDR3 covers 17 residues.

This chain links TRBV10-2 with TRBJ2-1, with 10 bases lining up with TRBD2. The TCR comes from a woman aged 55-70 years who had recovered from COVID-19. The specimen sequenced was PBMCs or T cells enriched from blood (not recorded which). DNA of the CDR3: TGCGCCAGCAGCCCCCCTGCCCTAGCGGGGGTCCGCAATGAGCAGTTCTTC. It is translated as CASSPPALAGVRNEQFF.